The 30 T cell receptor beta chains below were found in one sample sequenced in a study of cytomegalovirus exposure and HLA in healthy donors (dated by TCRdb to about 2017). The library relied on the immunoSEQ multiplex PCR assay. For the multiplex PCR, a mixture combining 60 forward primers for TCR Vbeta segments and 13 reverse primers for TCR Jbeta segments was used. The immuneACCESS repertoire file appears here via TCRdb, limited to in-frame rearrangements. These files lack a portion of the clones; in checked studies, under half of the deficit traces to unresolved V genes, and the cause of the others is not known. The sample includes 200,000 to 250,000 clones, with under 80% observed a single time. The ten largest clonotypes hold roughly 1.9% of the sample. What was sequenced was PBMCs. Receptors originate from a woman in her 30s in good health and CMV-seronegative.

CDR3 amino acids: CAWSGPHQASGGFQETQYF. In nucleotides, the CDR3 is TGTGCCTGGAGTGGGCCCCACCAGGCTAGCGGAGGTTTCCAGGAGACCCAGTACTTC. The chain has TRBV30 and TRBJ2-5; 7 bases agree with TRBD2. V trimming: 1 base; J trimming: 5 bases; junction bases outside the gene matches: 22. The germline CDR1 and CDR2 sequences are GTSNPN and SVGIG (reference sequence). The CDR3 totals 19 residues.

The rearrangement joins TRBV7-2 to TRBJ1-1; a weak D match, TRBD1 (5 bases). The CDR3 has 14 residues. Trimming took 0 bases from V and 0 from J, leaving 5 bases between them. The V gene's germline CDR1 is SGHTA and CDR2 FQGNSA. The CDR3 region has the DNA TGTGCCAGCAGCTTAGCGACAGTGAACACTGAAGCTTTCTTT. Protein product: CASSLATVNTEAFF.

V gene TRBV10-2 combines with J gene TRBJ2-3; D possibly corresponds to TRBD2 (6 bases). The CDR3 is made up of 14 amino acids. Germline loops: CDR1 WSHSY, CDR2 SAAADI. V shed 7 bases and J shed 6 bases, with 17 bases lying between them. CDR3 sequence: CASKNSGGSDTQYF. CDR3 nucleotide sequence: TGCGCCAGCAAAAATAGCGGCGGATCGGATACGCAGTATTTT.

This clone was counted ten times or more. This chain joins TRBV4-2 and TRBJ2-1; TRBD2 matches at 10 bases. The CDR3 runs 14 residues. Germline CDR1 is LGHNA and CDR2 is YNFKEQ. V gave up 3 bases and J gave up 13 bases; unmatched junction bases: 9. The CDR3 here is CASSHPAGTSAQFF. CDR3 nucleotides: TGTGCCAGCAGCCACCCCGCCGGGACTAGCGCTCAGTTCTTC.

This rearrangement joins TRBV19 to TRBJ2-7; TRBD1 matches 10 bases. Germline CDR1 is LNHDA and CDR2 is SQIVND (reference sequence). CDR3 length equals 15 residues. The J segment lost 3 bases and the V segment lost 5 bases, leaving 7 bases of the junction unmatched. The CDR3 nucleotides read TGTGCCAGTAGTCCCGGGACAGGGGATCTCTACGAGCAGTACTTC. It encodes CASSPGTGDLYEQYF.

V is TRBV7-3 and J is TRBJ2-1; 14 bases line up with TRBD2. Germline CDR1 is SGHTA and CDR2 is FQGTGA. J lost 0 bases, V lost 2 bases, and 12 bases had no gene match. The CDR3 covers 21 residues. The CDR3 loop reads CASSLPKTSGRAGNSYNEQFF. In nucleotides, the CDR3 is TGTGCCAGCAGCTTACCCAAGACTAGCGGGAGGGCCGGCAACTCCTACAATGAGCAGTTCTTC.

The chain is built from TRBV12-5 and TRBJ1-2; the D gene is possibly TRBD1 (5 bases). CDR1 LGHNT and CDR2 FRNRAP come from the germline V gene. With 2 bases removed from V and 0 bases from J, the gap between germline ends came to 10 bases. The CDR3 extends over 15 amino acids. CDR3 sequence reads: CASGLWGGSNYGYTF. CDR3 coding DNA: TGTGCTAGTGGTTTGTGGGGGGGATCTAACTATGGCTACACCTTC.

This chain uses TRBV11-2 with TRBJ2-7; a possible D gene is TRBD1 (5 bases). Germline lookup yields CDR1 SGHAT and CDR2 FQNNGV. This CDR3 has 15 residues. The V end lost 4 bases, the J end lost 5 bases, and 18 bases lay between the germline ends. The CDR3 loop reads CASSSRSPRANEQYF. For the CDR3, the DNA is TGTGCCAGCAGCTCCCGCTCTCCCAGGGCCAACGAGCAGTACTTC.

This clone was seen only a few times. The chain recombines TRBV30 with TRBJ1-1, with no clear D. V dropped 5 bases and J dropped 13 bases, with 17 bases sitting between them. This CDR3 has 11 residues. Germline V gene data show CDR1 as GTSNPN and CDR2 as SVGIG (reference sequence). The CDR3 reads CAWRSLTTFFF. The CDR3 region has the DNA TGTGCCTGGCGTTCGCTAACCACGTTTTTCTTT.

The CDR3 here is CASRDRGYSYNEQFF. CDR3 sequence (DNA): TGTGCCAGCCGGGACAGGGGATACTCCTACAATGAGCAGTTCTTC. The rearrangement joins TRBV6-1 to TRBJ2-1, with 10 bases matching TRBD1. Trimming removed 8 bases from V and 0 bases from J; junction bases left unmatched: 4. Germline loops: CDR1 MNHNS, CDR2 SASEGT. This CDR3 contains 15 residues.

The rearrangement links TRBV7-9 to TRBJ1-1, with D possibly being TRBD1 (5 bases). The CDR3 has 16 residues. Trimming stripped 5 bases from V and 0 bases from J, with 16 bases between. Germline CDR1 and CDR2: SEHNR and FQNEAQ (reference sequence). Written as DNA, the CDR3 is TGTGCCAGCAGCGATCGAAGCACAGGTTTGAACACTGAAGCTTTCTTT. It yields the protein CASSDRSTGLNTEAFF.

This chain links TRBV5-1 with TRBJ2-2; D might be TRBD1 (6 bases). Germline CDR1 SGHRS, CDR2 YFSETQ. V was pared by 2 bases and J by 1 base, with 9 bases between. The CDR3 sequence is 15 residues long. The CDR3: CASSLQGLNTGELFF. The CDR3 region has the DNA TGCGCCAGCAGCTTACAGGGATTGAACACCGGGGAGCTGTTTTTT.

The chain employs TRBV2 and TRBJ1-1, with D possibly being TRBD1 (6 bases). Germline loops: CDR1 SNHLY, CDR2 FYNNEI. V lost 4 bases to trimming and J lost 0 bases, with 15 bases between them. This CDR3 has 16 amino acids. The CDR3 protein is CASSARPTGLNTEAFF. CDR3 in DNA: TGTGCCAGCAGTGCCCGACCGACAGGACTGAACACTGAAGCTTTCTTT.

This chain connects TRBV4-1 to TRBJ1-2; D is uncertain. CDR3 size: 16 residues. The V and J ends lost 2 bases and 6 bases respectively, with 19 bases between them. Germline CDR1 and CDR2: MGHRA and YSYEKL. CDR3 DNA sequence: TGCGCCAGCAGCCAACCTTTTTGGAGGGCTTCGGATGGCTACACCTTC. This codes for CASSQPFWRASDGYTF.

This chain joins TRBV6-1 and TRBJ1-2; D is uncertain. V was cut by 6 bases and J by 4 bases, with 9 bases left in between. The CDR3 is 12 amino acids. Germline V gene data show CDR1 as MNHNS and CDR2 as SASEGT. The CDR3 nucleotides read TGTGCCAGCAGGGAGGGTCCCTATGGCTACACCTTC. This encodes CASREGPYGYTF.

The chain links TRBV6-1 to TRBJ2-5; 10 bases fit TRBD2. V gave up 7 bases and J gave up 1 base; unmatched junction bases: 6. The CDR3 contains 15 residues. Germline values: CDR1 MNHNS, CDR2 SASEGT. In nucleotides, the CDR3 is TGTGCCAGCACCTTAGCGGGGGGAACCCAAGAGACCCAGTACTTC. As protein: CASTLAGGTQETQYF.

The chain employs TRBV5-1 and TRBJ2-5, with 15 positions matching TRBD2. Per germline, CDR1 SGHRS and CDR2 YFSETQ. The CDR3 is 17 amino acids. The V gene end was trimmed by 3 bases and the J gene end by 5 bases; junction bases not matched to a gene: 8. CDR3: CASSYRTSGGAGETQYF. The CDR3 DNA reads TGCGCCAGCAGCTATCGGACTAGCGGGGGGGCAGGGGAGACCCAGTACTTC.

As for this clone: Other nucleotide sequences from this sample produce the same CDR3. The rearrangement joins TRBV5-1 to TRBJ1-2; a possible D gene is TRBD1 (6 bases). Germline CDR1 and CDR2: SGHRS and YFSETQ. Between the trimmed V and J ends, which lost 5 bases and 3 bases, there was a span of 11 bases. There are 13 residues in the CDR3. Written as DNA, the CDR3 is TGCGCCAGCAGTTCATCAGGGGACTATGGCTACACCTTC. Amino acid sequence: CASSSSGDYGYTF.

The rearrangement links TRBV7-2 to TRBJ2-1, with TRBD2 matching 8 bases. Trimming took 5 bases from V and 0 from J; bases not matched to a gene: 3. The CDR3 length is 15 residues. Germline-derived CDR1 and CDR2 are SGHTA and FQGNSA. CDR3 DNA sequence: TGTGCCAGCAGCCCCAGCGGGAGCTCCTACAATGAGCAGTTCTTC. Translation gives CASSPSGSSYNEQFF. The full variable domain, rest sourced from reference TRBV7-2 and TRBJ2-1, is GAGVSQSPSNKVTEKGKDVELRCDPISGHTALYWYRQSLGQGLEFLIYFQGNSAPDKSGLPSDRFSAERTGGSVSTLTIQRTQQEDSAVYLCASSPSGSSYNEQFFGPGTRLTVL.

The chain uses TRBV12-5 and TRBJ2-1, with D perhaps TRBD2 (6 bases). CDR3 size: 14 residues. Trimming stripped 2 bases from V and 5 bases from J, with 10 bases between. Germline CDR1 LGHNT, CDR2 FRNRAP. Here the CDR3 reads CASGLRTNDNEQFF. In DNA form, the CDR3 reads TGTGCTAGTGGTTTGAGGACTAACGACAATGAGCAGTTCTTC.

The chain combines TRBV6-1 with TRBJ1-2, with D unclear. Germline lookup yields CDR1 MNHNS and CDR2 SASEGT. V was cut by 3 bases and J by 3 bases, with 14 bases left in between. The CDR3 runs to 15 residues. CDR3 sequence reads: CASSDNEARDYGYTF. CDR3 DNA: TGTGCCAGCAGTGACAATGAGGCGCGGGACTATGGCTACACCTTC.

The chain joins TRBV11-2 to TRBJ1-4; weak D call: TRBD1 (6 bases). The CDR3 is 16 residues long. V was trimmed by 1 base and J by 7 bases, leaving 16 bases between them. Germline values: CDR1 SGHAT, CDR2 FQNNGV. CDR3 sequence reads: CASSLVSGAGVEKLFF. The CDR3 nucleotides read TGTGCCAGCAGCTTAGTTTCGGGGGCGGGGGTTGAAAAACTGTTTTTT.

The DNA of the CDR3 is TGTGCCAGCAGTCGGGGACAGTCCATTGACACTGAAGCTTTCTTT. It encodes CASSRGQSIDTEAFF. This chain links TRBV2 with TRBJ1-1, with 7 positions matching TRBD1. The length of the CDR3 is 15 residues. The junction had 9 bases not matched to a gene; V was cut back by 5 bases and J by 3 bases. Germline loops: CDR1 SNHLY, CDR2 FYNNEI. Based on the CDR3 plus reference TRBV2 and TRBJ1-1, the full variable domain is EPEVTQTPSHQVTQMGQEVILRCVPISNHLYFYWYRQILGQKVEFLVSFYNNEISEKSEIFDDQFSVERPDGSNFTLKIRSTKLEDSAMYFCASSRGQSIDTEAFFGQGTRLTVV.

The gene calls are TRBV30 and TRBJ1-4, with unresolved D. From germline, CDR1 is GTSNPN and CDR2 SVGIG (reference sequence). The CDR3 runs to 14 residues. The ends were cut back, 5 bases at V and 2 bases at J, with 12 bases in the middle. The DNA for the CDR3 is TGTGCCTGGTCCCCGACTCGGACTAATGAAAAACTGTTTTTT. Residues: CAWSPTRTNEKLFF.

This rearrangement joins TRBV6-6 to TRBJ2-5, with D perhaps TRBD2 (6 bases). Germline V gives CDR1 MNHNY, CDR2 SVGAGI (reference sequence). The CDR3 is 15 residues long. V lost 2 bases and J lost 5, with 15 bases in between. In DNA, the CDR3 is TGTGCCAGCAGTTACCTGAGGGCCGCGGGGGAGACCCAGTACTTC. Translation gives CASSYLRAAGETQYF.

This chain joins TRBV6-6 and TRBJ2-2; TRBD2 aligns across 9 bases. V was clipped by 2 bases and J by 6 bases; unmatched bases: 7. The CDR3 spans 16 residues. CDR1 is MNHNY and CDR2 is SVGAGI in the germline V gene (reference sequence). The CDR3 sequence is CASSYRAGGQSGELFF. The CDR3 DNA reads as TGTGCCAGCAGTTACCGAGCGGGGGGCCAGTCCGGGGAGCTGTTTTTT.

The chain has TRBV29-1 and TRBJ2-7; TRBD2 might be the D (6 bases). The tail of the sequence fits TRBJ2-1 better, so the J call may be wrong. This CDR3 spans 15 amino acids. CDR1 SQVTM and CDR2 ANQGSEA come from the germline V gene. The DNA of the CDR3 is TGCAGCGTGGAGGGTTCGCAGGATCTCTCCTACGAGCAGTTCTTC. It codes for CSVEGSQDLSYEQFF.

V is TRBV6-5 and J is TRBJ1-6, with TRBD1 identical over 8 bases. V lost 0 bases, J lost 4 bases, and 2 bases stayed unmatched. From germline, CDR1 is MNHEY and CDR2 SVGAGI. This CDR3 spans 16 amino acids. This chain's CDR3 is CASSYSGQAYNSPLHF. CDR3 DNA sequence: TGTGCCAGCAGTTACTCGGGACAGGCTTATAATTCACCCCTCCACTTT.

The chain employs TRBV7-2 and TRBJ2-1, with D unresolved. The CDR3 consists of 14 residues. Trimming took 3 bases from V and 8 from J, leaving 14 bases between them. From germline, CDR1 is SGHTA and CDR2 FQGNSA. The chain's CDR3 is CASSFVSAPHEQFF. For the CDR3, the DNA is TGTGCCAGCAGCTTCGTAAGCGCACCCCATGAGCAGTTCTTC.

The V and J genes are TRBV6-5 and TRBJ2-1; 8 bases are a match to TRBD1. The V gene's germline CDR1 is MNHEY and CDR2 SVGAGI. V shed 0 bases and J 8 bases; nucleotides not matched to a gene: 9. This CDR3 has 16 amino acids. The CDR3, as DNA: TGTGCCAGCAGTTACTCGGAGGACAGGGCTGTCGATGAGCAGTTCTTC. It translates to CASSYSEDRAVDEQFF.